The 9 T cell receptor beta chains below were found in one sample sequenced in a study of circulating and synovial CD4+ cells in juvenile arthritis. Sequenced by immunoSEQ multiplex PCR; TCRdb stores in-frame clones only, minus some. The sample carries about 16,000 clones, under 95% recorded once. Sequences were obtained from CD4+ T cells from blood. Receptor source: a human donor with juvenile idiopathic arthritis.

Notes on this clone: In the same sample, other DNA sequences code for this CDR3. The CDR3 DNA reads as TGTGCCAGCAGTGAATCGGAGCGGGGGCTCCCTTCATCACCCCTCCACTTT. It specifies CASSESERGLPSSPLHF. The chain couples TRBV25-1 to TRBJ1-6, with D tentatively TRBD1 (6 bases). Trimming cost V 1 base and J 10 bases, with 20 bases left between them. The CDR3 totals 17 residues. CDR1 is MGHDK and CDR2 is SYGVNS in the germline V gene.

This chain connects TRBV11-2 to TRBJ2-1, with TRBD1 matching 12 bases. The CDR3 runs to 16 residues. CDR1 and CDR2 from the germline V gene are SGHAT and FQNNGV. The V gene end was trimmed by 6 bases and the J gene end by 10 bases; junction bases not matched to a gene: 13. The chain's CDR3 is CASSHIRDRGLGEQFF. For the CDR3, the DNA is TGTGCCAGCAGTCACATCCGGGACAGGGGGCTCGGGGAGCAGTTCTTC.

The rearrangement links TRBV7-9 to TRBJ2-5; D is possibly TRBD2 (7 bases). V gave up 7 bases and J gave up 4 bases, with 22 bases separating them. Germline-derived CDR1 and CDR2 are SEHNR and FQNEAQ (reference sequence). The CDR3 runs to 16 residues. The CDR3 nucleotides are TGTGCCAGCACCCAACGGGGGGCAGGGCCTGGAGAGACCCAGTACTTC. The encoded protein is CASTQRGAGPGETQYF.

This rearrangement joins TRBV7-9 to TRBJ2-2; the match to TRBD1 covers 7 bases. The CDR3 extends over 16 amino acids. Germline V gene sequence: CDR1 SEHNR, CDR2 FQNEAQ (reference sequence). Trimming took 6 bases from V and 5 from J; bases not matched to a gene: 12. The CDR3: CASSRGQAIITGELFF. The CDR3 DNA reads as TGTGCCAGCAGTAGAGGACAGGCAATAATAACCGGGGAGCTGTTTTTT.

This clone was detected only a few times. The chain carries TRBV5-1 and TRBJ2-5; TRBD2 matches at 10 bases. V dropped 0 bases and J dropped 7; count of bases not matched to a gene: 6. CDR3 length equals 15 residues. Per the germline V gene, CDR1 is SGHRS and CDR2 is YFSETQ. CDR3 sequence: CASSLDLAGEGTQYF. In DNA, the CDR3 is TGCGCCAGCAGCTTGGATCTAGCGGGAGAAGGGACCCAGTACTTC. Using reference TRBV5-1 and TRBJ2-5 for the parts outside the CDR3, the full variable domain is KAGVTQTPRYLIKTRGQQVTLSCSPISGHRSVSWYQQTPGQGLQFLFEYFSETQRNKGNFPGRFSGRQFSNSRSEMNVSTLELGDSALYLCASSLDLAGEGTQYFGPGTRLLVL.

The rearrangement uses TRBV15 and TRBJ2-3, with 8 bases aligning to TRBD2. Germline trimming cut 4 bases from V and 6 bases from J; bases unmatched to any gene: 15. Looked up from germline, CDR1 is LNHNV and CDR2 is YYDKDF (reference sequence). The CDR3 runs 17 residues. CDR3 sequence: CATSNPGRAGGRDTQYF. The CDR3 DNA is TGTGCCACCAGCAACCCAGGGAGGGCGGGAGGCCGCGATACGCAGTATTTT.

V gene TRBV15 combines with J gene TRBJ1-2; D is perhaps TRBD1 (5 bases). Germline CDR1 reads LNHNV; CDR2 reads YYDKDF (reference sequence). V gave up 5 bases and J gave up 0 bases, with 10 bases separating them. CDR3 length: 14 residues. The DNA for the CDR3 is TGTGCCACCAGCCCCCGACAGCCTAACTATGGCTACACCTTC. Its translation: CATSPRQPNYGYTF.

The chain carries TRBV4-1 and TRBJ1-4; possibly TRBD1 for D (5 bases). CDR1 MGHRA and CDR2 YSYEKL come from the germline V gene. This CDR3 comprises 15 residues. Trimming left V 1 base short and J 8 bases short, with 14 bases between. CDR3 DNA: TGCGCCAGCAGCCAAGGTCACAGCGGGGGGGAAAAACTGTTTTTT. Translation gives CASSQGHSGGEKLFF.

The chain combines TRBV6-5 with TRBJ2-2; no definite D call. CDR1 is MNHEY, CDR2 SVGAGI, per germline. The CDR3 extends over 12 amino acids. The V end lost 3 bases, the J end lost 5 bases, and 4 bases lay between the germline ends. The CDR3 nucleotides are TGTGCCAGCAGTTATCGTACCGGGGAGCTGTTTTTT. Its translation is CASSYRTGELFF.